The next 19 T cell receptor beta chains were all read from a single sample in a study of blood T cell repertoires in COVID-19 (dated by TCRdb to 2020 to 2021). Library preparation was by the immunoSEQ multiplex PCR assay. TCRdb mirrors the immuneACCESS table, restricted to in-frame sequences. Some clones are absent from its copies; in checked studies, under half trace to an unresolved V gene, and the reason for the others is unknown. This sample has roughly 250,000 clones in its table, and approximately 85% of those were observed once. In total, the top ten clones hold approximately 0.94% of the sample. Sequencing used peripheral blood. These receptors originate from a human donor with COVID-19, enrolled during active disease. The donor label of this sample is uncertain.

This chain uses TRBV30 with TRBJ2-1; TRBD2 aligns across 11 bases. V lost 1 base, J lost 5 bases, and 4 bases stayed unmatched. Germline-derived CDR1 and CDR2 are GTSNPN and SVGIG (reference sequence). This CDR3 contains 15 residues. The CDR3 sequence is CAWSASGRLNNEQFF. The CDR3 DNA sequence: TGTGCCTGGAGTGCTAGCGGGAGGTTAAACAATGAGCAGTTCTTC.

The chain combines TRBV5-5 with TRBJ1-2; TRBD1 matches at 9 bases. The CDR3 has 14 amino acids. The germline CDR1 and CDR2 sequences are SGHKS and YYEKEE (reference sequence). The trim removed 5 bases at V and 5 bases at J, leaving 7 bases unmatched. CDR3 amino acids: CASSEGQGTYGYTF. CDR3 coding DNA: TGTGCCAGCAGTGAGGGACAGGGAACTTATGGCTACACCTTC.

This clone was seen a handful of times. The V and J genes are TRBV11-3 and TRBJ1-1; D is unresolved. Germline V gives CDR1 SGHNT, CDR2 YENEEA. This CDR3 contains 15 residues. Trimming left V 4 bases short and J 7 bases short, with 19 bases between. The CDR3 DNA follows: TGTGCCAGCAGCTCAGGACCCGGCCGGGGTGGTGAAGCTTTCTTT. Protein: CASSSGPGRGGEAFF.

This clone was found once. The gene calls are TRBV29-1 and TRBJ2-7; 10 bases line up with TRBD1. This CDR3 is 15 amino acids long. The germline V gene has CDR1 SQVTM and CDR2 ANQGSEA. V lost 6 bases, J lost 6 bases, and 14 bases stayed unmatched. The CDR3 nucleotides read TGCAGCGTAGTTGATACGGGGACAGGGGTTAGCGAGCAGTACTTC. Translation gives CSVVDTGTGVSEQYF.

The genes are TRBV9 and TRBJ1-3; 8 bases line up with TRBD1. From germline, CDR1 is SGDLS and CDR2 YYNGEE. V was clipped by 3 bases and J by 8 bases; unmatched bases: 10. The CDR3 runs to 15 residues. CDR3 nucleotides: TGTGCCAGCAGCGGGACAGGGCATGGAGTAGACACCATATATTTT. This translates into CASSGTGHGVDTIYF.

The chain is built from TRBV18 and TRBJ1-5, with D possibly TRBD1 on 6 matching bases. This CDR3 is built from 14 residues. CDR1 and CDR2 (germline): KGHSH, LQKENI. V was cut by 3 bases and J by 2 bases, with 8 bases left in between. The CDR3 DNA reads as TGTGCCAGCTCACCGGCAGGGGGCAATCAGCCCCAGCATTTT. Translated: CASSPAGGNQPQHF.

The chain links TRBV15 to TRBJ2-1; a possible D gene is TRBD2 (5 bases). Germline assignment: CDR1 LNHNV and CDR2 YYDKDF (reference sequence). The CDR3 has 16 amino acids. Trimming took 0 bases from V and 7 from J, leaving 16 bases between them. The CDR3 protein is CATSRDREVGINEQFF. CDR3 sequence (DNA): TGTGCCACCAGCAGAGATCGGGAAGTAGGAATAAATGAGCAGTTCTTC.

The chain carries TRBV9 and TRBJ1-6; tentative D call: TRBD1 (6 bases). The CDR3 has 15 residues. The germline CDR1 and CDR2 sequences are SGDLS and YYNGEE. V dropped 3 bases and J dropped 7 bases, with 14 bases sitting between them. The CDR3 region has the DNA TGTGCCAGCAGCGAGAACGGACAGCCCAATTCACCCCTCCACTTT. Amino acid sequence: CASSENGQPNSPLHF. Full variable domain (remainder filled in from reference TRBV9 and TRBJ1-6): DSGVTQTPKHLITATGQRVTLRCSPRSGDLSVYWYQQSLDQGLQFLIQYYNGEERAKGNILERFSAQQFPDLHSELNLSSLELGDSALYFCASSENGQPNSPLHFGNGTRLTVT.

The chain couples TRBV30 to TRBJ1-1; D is uncertain. CDR1 and CDR2 from the germline V gene are GTSNPN and SVGIG (reference sequence). The CDR3 is 13 residues long. Trimming took off 4 bases at V and 5 bases at J, with 14 bases between the two ends. CDR3: CAWTRGGLTEAFF. The CDR3 bases are TGTGCCTGGACCCGGGGAGGTCTTACTGAAGCTTTCTTT. The whole variable domain, remainder taken from reference TRBV30 and TRBJ1-1, is SQTIHQWPATLVQPVGSPLSLECTVEGTSNPNLYWYRQAAGRGLQLLFYSVGIGQISSEVPQNLSASRPQDRQFILSSKKLLLSDSGFYLCAWTRGGLTEAFFGQGTRLTVV.

V and J are TRBV3-1 (or the pseudogene TRBV3-2) and TRBJ2-7, with 9 bases fitting TRBD2. V lost 1 base to trimming and J lost 3 bases; unmatched junction nucleotides: 4. Germline V CDR1 and CDR2: LGHDT, YNNKEL (reference sequence). This CDR3 region has 15 residues. CDR3 residues: CASSQGTSAYYEQYF. Here the CDR3 DNA reads TGTGCCAGCAGCCAAGGGACTAGCGCTTACTACGAGCAGTACTTC.

CDR3 amino acids: CASSYSGTAINYEQYF. In nucleotides, the CDR3 is TGTGCCAGCAGTTACTCTGGGACAGCCATCAACTACGAGCAGTACTTC. V usage is TRBV6-5 and J usage is TRBJ2-7, with 7 bases fitting TRBD1. The CDR3 contains 16 residues. The V gene's germline CDR1 is MNHEY and CDR2 SVGAGI. The J segment lost 3 bases and the V segment lost 0 bases, leaving 8 bases of the junction unmatched.

The chain employs TRBV3-1 (or the pseudogene TRBV3-2) and TRBJ1-4; maybe TRBD1 (5 bases). This CDR3 is built from 13 residues. V was shortened by 8 bases and J by 8 bases, with 15 bases between the two germline ends. Germline V gives CDR1 LGHDT, CDR2 YNNKEL (reference sequence). The CDR3 protein is CASGDGAEEKLFF. The DNA of the CDR3 is TGTGCCAGCGGAGATGGGGCGGAGGAAAAACTGTTTTTT.

This chain links TRBV7-9 with TRBJ2-7; 7 bases are shared with TRBD1. Germline-derived CDR1 and CDR2 are SEHNR and FQNEAQ (reference sequence). This CDR3 spans 14 amino acids. Trimming cost V 3 bases and J 12 bases; bases outside gene matches: 14. For the CDR3, the DNA is TGTGCCAGCAGCTTGGGGGACAGCACAAGGCTCGCGTACTTC. Encoded protein: CASSLGDSTRLAYF. The variable domain in full, completed from reference TRBV7-9 and TRBJ2-7, reads DTGVSQNPRHKITKRGQNVTFRCDPISEHNRLYWYRQTLGQGPEFLTYFQNEAQLEKSRLLSDRFSAERPKGSFSTLEIQRTEQGDSAMYLCASSLGDSTRLAYFGPGTRLTVT.

Notes on this clone: Other nucleotide sequences from this sample produce the same CDR3. The chain joins TRBV12-3 or TRBV12-4 to TRBJ1-1; D not certain. The V and J ends lost 3 bases and 0 bases respectively, with 5 bases between them. The CDR3 runs 13 residues. The CDR3 DNA is TGTGCCAGCAGTTTTTCCATGAACACTGAAGCTTTCTTT. This gives the protein CASSFSMNTEAFF.

CDR3 sequence: CASSLLAGVMNTEAFF. In DNA, the CDR3 is TGTGCCAGCAGTTTATTGGCAGGGGTCATGAACACTGAAGCTTTCTTT. The chain recombines TRBV27 with TRBJ1-1; tentative D call: TRBD1 (6 bases). V shed 1 base and J shed 0 bases, with 12 bases lying between them. Germline CDR1 reads MNHEY; CDR2 reads SMNVEV (reference sequence). The CDR3 consists of 16 residues.

The rearrangement joins TRBV6-6 to TRBJ1-2; D not certain. CDR3 size: 11 residues. The V gene lost 9 bases and the J gene lost 7 bases, with 12 bases spanning the gap. CDR1 is MNHNY, CDR2 SVGAGI, per germline (reference sequence). The CDR3 nucleotides are TGTGCCAGTGGAGGACTTCGTGGCTACACCTTC. Translating gives CASGGLRGYTF.

This clone showed up just a few times. V and J are TRBV30 and TRBJ2-7, with unresolved D. CDR1 and CDR2 (germline): GTSNPN, SVGIG (reference sequence). CDR3 size: 11 residues. Deletions cut 8 bases from V and 3 bases from J, with 11 bases between. Here the CDR3 DNA reads TGTGCCCTCCGCCGGGTCTACGAGCAGTACTTC. It yields the protein CALRRVYEQYF.

The chain recombines TRBV19 with TRBJ1-2, with 9 bases identical to TRBD1. V was clipped by 10 bases and J by 1 base; unmatched bases: 16. Looked up from germline, CDR1 is LNHDA and CDR2 is SQIVND (reference sequence). This CDR3 has 17 amino acids. CDR3 protein: CATVSSPGTGNNYGYTF. The CDR3 nucleotides read TGTGCCACAGTATCGAGTCCCGGGACAGGGAATAACTATGGCTACACCTTC.

The gene calls are TRBV18 and TRBJ2-7; 10 positions match TRBD1. V lost 3 bases, J lost 1 base, and 6 bases stayed unmatched. Germline V gene sequence: CDR1 KGHSH, CDR2 LQKENI. The CDR3 contains 16 residues. This CDR3 is CASSPPGQGWSYEQYF. In nucleotides, the CDR3 is TGTGCCAGCTCACCCCCGGGACAGGGGTGGTCCTACGAGCAGTACTTC.